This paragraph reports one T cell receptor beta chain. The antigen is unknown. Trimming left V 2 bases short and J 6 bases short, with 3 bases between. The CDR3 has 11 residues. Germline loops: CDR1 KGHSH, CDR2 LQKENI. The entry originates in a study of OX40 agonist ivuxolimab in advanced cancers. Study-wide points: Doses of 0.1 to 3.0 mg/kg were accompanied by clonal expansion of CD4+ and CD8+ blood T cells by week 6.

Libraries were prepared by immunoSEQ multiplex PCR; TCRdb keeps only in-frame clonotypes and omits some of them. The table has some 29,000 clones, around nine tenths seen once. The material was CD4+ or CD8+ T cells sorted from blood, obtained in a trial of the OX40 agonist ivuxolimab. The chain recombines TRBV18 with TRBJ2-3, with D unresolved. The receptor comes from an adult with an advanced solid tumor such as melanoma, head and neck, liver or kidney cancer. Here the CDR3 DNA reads TGTGCCAGCTCACCATACGATACGCAGTATTTT. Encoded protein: CASSPYDTQYF. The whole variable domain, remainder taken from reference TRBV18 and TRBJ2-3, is NAGVMQNPRHLVRRRGQEARLRCSPMKGHSHVYWYRQLPEEGLKFMVYLQKENIIDESGMPKERFSAEFPKEGPSILRIQQVVRGDSAAYFCASSPYDTQYFGPGTRLTVL.